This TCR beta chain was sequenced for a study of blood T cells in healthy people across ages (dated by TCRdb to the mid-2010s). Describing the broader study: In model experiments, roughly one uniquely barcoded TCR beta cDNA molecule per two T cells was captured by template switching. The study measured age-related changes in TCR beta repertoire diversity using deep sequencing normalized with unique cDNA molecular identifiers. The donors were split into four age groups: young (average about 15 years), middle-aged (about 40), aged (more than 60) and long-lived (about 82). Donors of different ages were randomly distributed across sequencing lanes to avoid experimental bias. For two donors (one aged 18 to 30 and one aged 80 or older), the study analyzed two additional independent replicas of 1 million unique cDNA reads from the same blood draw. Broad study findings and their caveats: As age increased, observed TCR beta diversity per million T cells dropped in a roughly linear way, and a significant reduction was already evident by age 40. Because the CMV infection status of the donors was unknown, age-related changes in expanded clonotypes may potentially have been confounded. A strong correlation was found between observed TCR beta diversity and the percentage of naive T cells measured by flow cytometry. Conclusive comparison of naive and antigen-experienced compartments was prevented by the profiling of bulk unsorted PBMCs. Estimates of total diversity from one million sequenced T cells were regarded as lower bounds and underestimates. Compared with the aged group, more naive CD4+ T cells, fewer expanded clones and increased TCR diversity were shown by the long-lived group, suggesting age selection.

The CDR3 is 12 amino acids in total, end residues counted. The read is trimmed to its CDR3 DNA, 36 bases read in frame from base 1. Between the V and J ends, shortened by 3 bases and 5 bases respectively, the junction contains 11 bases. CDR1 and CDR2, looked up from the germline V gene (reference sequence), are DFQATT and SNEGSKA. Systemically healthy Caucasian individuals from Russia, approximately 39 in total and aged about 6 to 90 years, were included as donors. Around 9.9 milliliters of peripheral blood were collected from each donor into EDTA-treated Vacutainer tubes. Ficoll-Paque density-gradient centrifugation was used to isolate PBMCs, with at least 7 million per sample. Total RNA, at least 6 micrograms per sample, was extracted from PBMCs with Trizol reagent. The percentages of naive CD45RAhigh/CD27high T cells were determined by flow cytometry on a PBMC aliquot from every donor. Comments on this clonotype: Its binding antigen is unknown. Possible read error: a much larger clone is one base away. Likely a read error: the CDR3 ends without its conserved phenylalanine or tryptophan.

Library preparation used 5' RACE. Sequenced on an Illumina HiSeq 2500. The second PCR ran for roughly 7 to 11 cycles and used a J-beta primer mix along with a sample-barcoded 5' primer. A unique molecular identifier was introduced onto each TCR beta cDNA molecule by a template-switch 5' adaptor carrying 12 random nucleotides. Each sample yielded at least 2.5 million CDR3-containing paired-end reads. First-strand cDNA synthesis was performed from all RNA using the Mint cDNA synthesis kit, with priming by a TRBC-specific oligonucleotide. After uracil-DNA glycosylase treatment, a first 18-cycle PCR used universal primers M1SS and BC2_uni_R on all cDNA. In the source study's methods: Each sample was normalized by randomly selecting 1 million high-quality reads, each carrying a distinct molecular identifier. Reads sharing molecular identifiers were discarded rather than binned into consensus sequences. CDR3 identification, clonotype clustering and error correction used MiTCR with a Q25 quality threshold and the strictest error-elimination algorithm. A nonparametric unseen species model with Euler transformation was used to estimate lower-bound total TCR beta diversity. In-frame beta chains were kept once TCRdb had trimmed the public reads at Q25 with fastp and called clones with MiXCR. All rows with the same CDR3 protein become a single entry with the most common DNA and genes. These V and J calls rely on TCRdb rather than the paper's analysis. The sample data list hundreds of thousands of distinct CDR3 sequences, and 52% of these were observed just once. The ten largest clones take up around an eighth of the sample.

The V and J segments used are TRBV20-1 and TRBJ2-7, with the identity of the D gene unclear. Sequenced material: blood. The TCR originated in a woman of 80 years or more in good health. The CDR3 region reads CSASTQTNEQYY. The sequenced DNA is TGCAGTGCTAGCACCCAGACGAACGAGCAGTACTAC.